One and the same sample provided the 23 T cell receptor beta chains below, sequenced in a study of Tregs in tolerant kidney transplant recipients. This table comes from immunoSEQ multiplex PCR, and its TCRdb copy is limited to in-frame clones, with some not included. This repertoire shows about 14,000 clones, around 80% found once; its top ten account for around 1.5%. The specimen comprised Tregs from blood, sampled before the transplant. The receptors stem from a human donor who received a combined kidney and bone marrow transplant.

The V and J genes are TRBV6-1 and TRBJ2-4; 7 nucleotides align to TRBD1. V was clipped by 8 bases and J by 5 bases; unmatched bases: 6. CDR3 length: 13 residues. CDR1 MNHNS and CDR2 SASEGT come from the germline V gene. The chain's CDR3 is CASRRQGENIQYF. CDR3 sequence (DNA): TGTGCCAGCCGACGACAGGGTGAAAACATTCAGTACTTC.

The sample holds one count of this clone. The chain employs TRBV6-5 and TRBJ2-7; D remains ambiguous. Trimming stripped 5 bases from V and 0 bases from J, with 14 bases between. Looked up from germline, CDR1 is MNHEY and CDR2 is SVGAGI. The CDR3 runs to 15 residues. CDR3 in DNA: TGTGCCAGCAGTCTCAACCCGTCGAGCTCCTACGAGCAGTACTTC. As protein: CASSLNPSSSYEQYF.

The gene calls are TRBV29-1 and TRBJ1-2, with no clear D. The germline gives CDR1 SQVTM, CDR2 ANQGSEA. The CDR3 contains 15 residues. With 0 bases removed from V and 8 bases from J, the gap between germline ends came to 19 bases. The CDR3 spells CSVEDLAASFGGYTF. The CDR3 coding sequence is TGCAGCGTTGAAGATCTGGCAGCGTCGTTTGGGGGCTACACCTTC.

The CDR3 nucleotides are TGTGCCAGCAGCCCCAGCGGAGCGGGGGGCGAGACCCAGTACTTC. Protein product: CASSPSGAGGETQYF. The chain links TRBV7-8 to TRBJ2-5; TRBD2 aligns across 9 bases. With 5 bases clipped from V and 5 bases from J, the junction kept 9 bases outside the gene matches. CDR3 length: 15 amino acids. CDR1 and CDR2 from the germline V gene are SGHVS and FQNEAQ.

The chain is built from TRBV5-4 and TRBJ2-1, with D unresolved. CDR3 length equals 15 residues. Trimming took off 3 bases at V and 3 bases at J, with 13 bases between the two ends. Per the germline V gene, CDR1 is SGHNT and CDR2 is YYREEE (reference sequence). This chain's CDR3 is CASSSLAVSYNEQFF. As DNA, the CDR3 is TGTGCCAGCAGCTCCCTGGCGGTCAGCTACAATGAGCAGTTCTTC.

This chain links TRBV5-1 with TRBJ1-2; D is unclear. This CDR3 region has 14 residues. Per the germline V gene, CDR1 is SGHRS and CDR2 is YFSETQ. Trimming cost V 4 bases and J 8 bases, with 18 bases left between them. The CDR3 bases are TGCGCCAGCAGCCCCGGGTTCGTCGGGGTGGGCTACACCTTC. Its protein product is CASSPGFVGVGYTF.

This chain uses TRBV9 with TRBJ1-1, with TRBD1 identical over 10 bases. In germline, CDR1 is SGDLS, CDR2 YYNGEE. Trimming took 0 bases from V and 3 from J; bases not matched to a gene: 5. The CDR3 spans 16 residues. CDR3 sequence: CASSVARTGGDTEAFF. CDR3 nucleotides: TGTGCCAGCAGCGTAGCTCGGACAGGGGGTGACACTGAAGCTTTCTTT.

V gene TRBV7-2 combines with J gene TRBJ2-1; D uncertain. Deletions cut 5 bases from V and 4 bases from J, with 12 bases between. The CDR3 has 14 residues. Germline loops: CDR1 SGHTA, CDR2 FQGNSA. The DNA for the CDR3 is TGTGCCAGCAGCCCCCTGACACGGTACAATGAGCAGTTCTTC. Its translation: CASSPLTRYNEQFF. Together with reference TRBV7-2 and TRBJ2-1, the CDR3 gives the full variable domain: GAGVSQSPSNKVTEKGKDVELRCDPISGHTALYWYRQSLGQGLEFLIYFQGNSAPDKSGLPSDRFSAERTGGSVSTLTIQRTQQEDSAVYLCASSPLTRYNEQFFGPGTRLTVL.

The rearrangement joins TRBV5-1 to TRBJ1-1; perhaps TRBD1 as D (6 bases). The CDR3 is 13 amino acids. V gave up 5 bases and J gave up 7 bases, with 15 bases separating them. The germline gives CDR1 SGHRS, CDR2 YFSETQ. Written as DNA, the CDR3 is TGCGCCAGCAGTATACAGGGATTTAATGAAGCTTTCTTT. This codes for CASSIQGFNEAFF.

J is TRBJ1-2 and V is TRBV7-5; the table gives TRBD1 as D, unverified against the DNA. TRBV7-5 is marked as a pseudogene. This CDR3 comprises 16 residues. The CDR3 loop is CVRSFRTGLLNYGYTF. In DNA form, the CDR3 reads TGTGTCAGAAGCTTCAGGACAGGCCTACTTAACTATGGCTACACCTTC.

This chain uses TRBV5-4 with TRBJ2-7; 8 bases line up with TRBD1. The trim removed 3 bases at V and 7 bases at J, leaving 12 bases unmatched. Germline V lookup: CDR1 SGHNT, CDR2 YYREEE (reference sequence). The CDR3 spans 15 residues. In nucleotides, the CDR3 is TGTGCCAGCAGCTACCTAAACCAGGGGGCGGGGGAGCAGTACTTC. Its translation: CASSYLNQGAGEQYF. Based on the CDR3 plus reference TRBV5-4 and TRBJ2-7, the full variable domain is ETGVTQSPTHLIKTRGQQVTLRCSSQSGHNTVSWYQQALGQGPQFIFQYYREEENGRGNFPPRFSGLQFPNYSSELNVNALELDDSALYLCASSYLNQGAGEQYFGPGTRLTVT.

V usage is TRBV7-2 and J usage is TRBJ1-5; weak D call: TRBD1 (6 bases). CDR1 is SGHTA, CDR2 FQGNSA, per germline. Trimming removed 1 base from V and 7 bases from J, with 14 bases in between. The CDR3 is 15 amino acids. CDR3 in DNA: TGTGCCAGCAGCTTAGACGGGGGGCGTCGGCAGCCCCAGCATTTT. Its protein is CASSLDGGRRQPQHF.

The chain is built from TRBV29-1 and TRBJ2-7; D might be TRBD1 (6 bases). The germline gives CDR1 SQVTM, CDR2 ANQGSEA. This CDR3 region has 11 residues. With 7 bases removed from V and 2 bases from J, the gap between germline ends came to 9 bases. CDR3 nucleotides: TGCAGCGCAAGGACAGCCTACGAGCAGTACTTC. Protein sequence: CSARTAYEQYF.

The chain joins TRBV4-3 to TRBJ2-1; 7 bases map to TRBD2. CDR3 length: 18 residues. The J segment lost 0 bases and the V segment lost 0 bases, leaving 8 bases of the junction unmatched. Germline V lookup: CDR1 LGHNA, CDR2 YSLEER. The chain's CDR3 is CASSQDVKAGVSYNEQFF. As DNA, the CDR3 is TGCGCCAGCAGCCAAGACGTGAAGGCGGGGGTCTCCTACAATGAGCAGTTCTTC.

The sample holds a few counts of this clone. The genes are TRBV27 and TRBJ1-2; possibly TRBD1 for D (6 bases). This CDR3 has 14 residues. V was pared by 4 bases and J by 8 bases, with 17 bases between. The V gene's germline CDR1 is MNHEY and CDR2 SMNVEV (reference sequence). The CDR3 DNA reads TGTGCCAGCAGTTACCATGGGGGTGGGGGCGGCTACACCTTC. Encoded protein: CASSYHGGGGGYTF.

In this sample, this clone turned up a few times. Germline is not matched at one junction end, which may reflect a read error. V gene TRBV11-2 combines with J gene TRBJ1-2; 7 bases agree with TRBD1. CDR3 length equals 13 residues. Germline V gene data show CDR1 as SGHAT and CDR2 as FQNNGV. The CDR3 DNA follows: TGTGCCAGCAGTTTAGGGGGCAGGGATGGCTACACCTTC. Encoded protein: CASSLGGRDGYTF.

The V call is TRBV5-1, the J call TRBJ2-1, with 10 bases that match TRBD2. The CDR3 covers 11 residues. Trimming cost V 2 bases and J 14 bases; bases outside gene matches: 1. Per germline, CDR1 SGHRS and CDR2 YFSETQ. DNA for the CDR3: TGCGCCAGCAGCTTAGCGGGGGGGAAGTTCTTC. This gives the protein CASSLAGGKFF.

The chain recombines TRBV5-6 with TRBJ1-1; no definite D call. Germline-derived CDR1 and CDR2 are SGHDT and YYEEEE. The CDR3 runs 12 residues. V shed 2 bases and J shed 6 bases, with 8 bases lying between them. CDR3 in amino acids: CASSFREAEAFF. In DNA, the CDR3 is TGTGCCAGCAGCTTTAGGGAGGCTGAAGCTTTCTTT. Full variable domain (rest looked up from reference TRBV5-6 and TRBJ1-1): DAGVTQSPTHLIKTRGQQVTLRCSPKSGHDTVSWYQQALGQGPQFIFQYYEEEERQRGNFPDRFSGHQFPNYSSELNVNALLLGDSALYLCASSFREAEAFFGQGTRLTVV.

The chain carries TRBV4-3 and TRBJ2-7, with D hard to call. Germline assignment: CDR1 LGHNA and CDR2 YSLEER. The CDR3 spans 14 residues. V lost 2 bases and J lost 2, with 10 bases in between. Here the CDR3 DNA reads TGCGCCAGCAGCCAATTCACGCGGACCTACGAGCAGTACTTC. Protein: CASSQFTRTYEQYF.

This clone was observed a handful of times. The chain is built from TRBV4-1 and TRBJ1-5; D ambiguous. CDR1 is MGHRA and CDR2 is YSYEKL in the germline V gene. V was trimmed by 1 base and J by 2 bases, leaving 9 bases between them. The CDR3 has 15 amino acids. The CDR3 reads CASSQGGLGNQPQHF. CDR3 coding DNA: TGCGCCAGCAGCCAAGGTGGTCTAGGCAATCAGCCCCAGCATTTT.

J is TRBJ1-3 and V is TRBV11-2; 8 bases agree with TRBD1. Per germline, CDR1 SGHAT and CDR2 FQNNGV. This CDR3 is built from 15 residues. Unmatched junction bases numbered 9, after V lost 2 bases and J lost 9 bases. The CDR3 protein is CASSLNLQGAGTIYF. The CDR3 DNA reads TGTGCCAGCAGCTTAAACCTTCAGGGGGCAGGCACCATATATTTT.

This rearrangement joins TRBV7-9 to TRBJ1-5; D might be TRBD1 (6 bases). There are 15 residues in the CDR3. Germline CDR1 reads SEHNR; CDR2 reads FQNEAQ (reference sequence). The ends were cut back, 1 base at V and 5 bases at J, with 12 bases in the middle. CDR3 loop: CASSLGTVGDQPQHF. The CDR3 bases are TGTGCCAGCAGCTTAGGGACAGTTGGGGATCAGCCCCAGCATTTT.

This clone showed up just once. J is TRBJ2-1 and V is TRBV29-1; perhaps TRBD2 as D (7 bases). Germline CDR1 and CDR2: SQVTM and ANQGSEA. The CDR3 length is 13 residues. Trimming took off 6 bases at V and 7 bases at J, with 16 bases between the two ends. CDR3 in DNA: TGCAGCGTAACCCGGAGGGGGGGAAATGAGCAGTTCTTC. Translation gives CSVTRRGGNEQFF.